The text below deals with one T cell receptor (beta chain). Antigen unknown. The method was immunoSEQ multiplex PCR; TCRdb's version includes in-frame clones alone and lacks a portion of them. Of approximately 15,000 clones listed, 82% are singletons. The data stem from a study of lymphopenia after photon versus proton radiotherapy. Study results and caveats: Post-nadir diversity loss with photons came from oligoclonal expansion, particularly CD8+ Temra cells. Survival link was tested only in deceased patients; proton benefit remains a possibility.

CDR1 SNHLY and CDR2 FYNNEI come from the germline V gene. The CDR3 totals 11 residues. The V end lost 4 bases, the J end lost 5 bases, and 5 bases lay between the germline ends. The chain recombines TRBV2 with TRBJ1-2; D is uncertain. This clonotype was sampled from a man in his forties or fifties with gastric cancer. The sample here was peripheral blood, taken from a patient treated with photon-based radiotherapy. The CDR3 is CASSAGYGYTF. In DNA, the CDR3 is TGTGCCAGCAGTGCTGGTTATGGCTACACCTTC.